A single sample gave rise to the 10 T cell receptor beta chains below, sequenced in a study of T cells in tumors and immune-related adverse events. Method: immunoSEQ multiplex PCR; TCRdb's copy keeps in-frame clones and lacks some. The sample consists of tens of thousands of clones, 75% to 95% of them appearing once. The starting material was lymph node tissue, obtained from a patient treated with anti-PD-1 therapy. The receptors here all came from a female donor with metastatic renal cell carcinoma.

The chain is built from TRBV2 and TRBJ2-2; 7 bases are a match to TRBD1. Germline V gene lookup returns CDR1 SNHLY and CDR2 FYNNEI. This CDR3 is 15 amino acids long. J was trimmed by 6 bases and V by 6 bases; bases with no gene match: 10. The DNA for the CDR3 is TGTGCCAGCAGGGCGCGAACAGGGGAGTCCGGGGAGCTGTTTTTT. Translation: CASRARTGESGELFF.

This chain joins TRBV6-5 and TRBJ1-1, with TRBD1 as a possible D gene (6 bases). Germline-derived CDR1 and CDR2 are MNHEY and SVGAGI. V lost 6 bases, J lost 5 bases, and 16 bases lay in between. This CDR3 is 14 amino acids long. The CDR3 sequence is CASSLQGAGTEAFF. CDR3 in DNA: TGTGCCAGCAGCCTACAGGGAGCGGGTACTGAAGCTTTCTTT.

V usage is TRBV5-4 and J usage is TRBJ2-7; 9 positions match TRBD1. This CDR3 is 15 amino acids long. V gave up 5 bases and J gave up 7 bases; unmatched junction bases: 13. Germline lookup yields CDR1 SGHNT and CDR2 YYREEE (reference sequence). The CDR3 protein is CASRPPGTGIVEQYF. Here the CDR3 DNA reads TGTGCCAGCAGACCTCCCGGGACAGGGATAGTTGAGCAGTACTTC.

The CDR3 region is CASKRDTNSPLHF. The DNA of the CDR3 is TGCGCCAGCAAGAGGGATACGAATTCACCCCTCCACTTT. V gene TRBV5-1 combines with J gene TRBJ1-6, with D uncertain. The CDR3 runs to 13 residues. Looked up from germline, CDR1 is SGHRS and CDR2 is YFSETQ. Trimming removed 6 bases from V and 7 bases from J, with 11 bases in between.

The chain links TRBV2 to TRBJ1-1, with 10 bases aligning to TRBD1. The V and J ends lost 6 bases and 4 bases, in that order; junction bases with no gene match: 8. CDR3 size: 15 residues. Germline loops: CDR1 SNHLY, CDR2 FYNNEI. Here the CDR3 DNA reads TGTGCCAGCAGAACCTATGGGACAGGGGCCACTGAAGCTTTCTTT. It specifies CASRTYGTGATEAFF.

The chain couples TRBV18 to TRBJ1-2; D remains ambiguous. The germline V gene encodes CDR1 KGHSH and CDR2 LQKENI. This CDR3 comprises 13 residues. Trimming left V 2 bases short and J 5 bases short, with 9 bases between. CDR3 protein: CASSPSTEYGYTF. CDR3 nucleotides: TGTGCCAGCTCACCAAGCACGGAGTATGGCTACACCTTC.

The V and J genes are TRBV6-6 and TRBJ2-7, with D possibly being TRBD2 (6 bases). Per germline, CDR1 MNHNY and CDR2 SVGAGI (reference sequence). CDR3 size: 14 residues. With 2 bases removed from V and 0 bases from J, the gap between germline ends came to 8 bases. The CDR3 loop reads CASSYPGGSYEQYF. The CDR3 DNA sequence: TGTGCCAGCAGTTACCCCGGGGGCTCCTACGAGCAGTACTTC.

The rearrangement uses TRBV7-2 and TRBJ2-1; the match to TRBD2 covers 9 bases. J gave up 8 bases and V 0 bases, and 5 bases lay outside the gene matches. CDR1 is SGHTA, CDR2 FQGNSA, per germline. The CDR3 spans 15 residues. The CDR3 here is CASSLASGRFYEQFF. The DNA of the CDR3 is TGTGCCAGCAGCTTAGCTAGCGGGAGATTCTATGAGCAGTTCTTC. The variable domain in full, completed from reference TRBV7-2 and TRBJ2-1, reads GAGVSQSPSNKVTEKGKDVELRCDPISGHTALYWYRQSLGQGLEFLIYFQGNSAPDKSGLPSDRFSAERTGGSVSTLTIQRTQQEDSAVYLCASSLASGRFYEQFFGPGTRLTVL.

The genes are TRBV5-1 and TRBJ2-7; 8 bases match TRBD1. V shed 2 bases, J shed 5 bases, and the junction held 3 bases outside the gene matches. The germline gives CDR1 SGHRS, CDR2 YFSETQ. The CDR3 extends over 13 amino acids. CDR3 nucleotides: TGCGCCAGCAGCTTCCCAGGGGGCAACGAGCAGTACTTC. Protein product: CASSFPGGNEQYF.

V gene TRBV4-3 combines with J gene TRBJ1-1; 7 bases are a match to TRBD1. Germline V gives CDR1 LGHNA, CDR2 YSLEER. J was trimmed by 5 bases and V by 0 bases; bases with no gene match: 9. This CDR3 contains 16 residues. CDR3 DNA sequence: TGCGCCAGCAGCCAAGAAATAGGATTACAGGGGACTGAAGCTTTCTTT. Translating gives CASSQEIGLQGTEAFF.